This TCR beta chain was identified during a study of blood T cell repertoires in COVID-19. Study as a whole: Some COVID-19 samples were acute and others convalescent; all came from the United States, Italy and Spain. Sample material is recorded as cDNA or gDNA derived from T cells, B-cell-depleted T cells, or PBMCs.

Sequencing used immunoSEQ multiplex PCR; TCRdb keeps in-frame clones, though not all of them. This sample has approximately 100,000 clones, with roughly nine tenths found just once. The receptor's source is a woman older than 75 with acute or convalescent COVID-19. Sequencing input: peripheral blood.

The CDR3 sequence is CASTLMIAGGEQFF. CDR3 coding DNA: TGTGCCAGCACCCTCATGATAGCGGGGGGTGAGCAGTTCTTC. The rearrangement links TRBV7-9 to TRBJ2-1; 10 bases are shared with TRBD2. V lost 7 bases, J lost 9 bases, and 9 bases stayed unmatched. The CDR3 loop spans 14 amino acids. In germline, CDR1 is SEHNR, CDR2 FQNEAQ (reference sequence).